These 14 T cell receptor beta chains were sequenced from one sample in a study of regulatory T cells in long-lasting Graves disease. Libraries of TCR beta came from iRepertoire HTBI primers plus Arm-PCR of CDR3 regions. TCRdb fed the multiplex PCR reads into MiXCR, producing one record per CDR3 protein. The sample has around 400,000 distinct CDR3 sequences, about a quarter seen once. As to time point: persistent/refractory GD, antithyroid drugs over 5 years with positive TRAb. With RNA extracted from PBMCs as input, the TCR library was made. Sequenced material: peripheral blood mononuclear cells (PBMCs), taken when the disease was refractory, from a patient treated with antithyroid drugs. The receptors come from a female donor with Graves disease.

This clonotype was seen just once. This rearrangement joins TRBV6-9 to TRBJ2-6; D may be TRBD1 (5 bases). CDR3 length: 16 amino acids. Germline values: CDR1 MNHGY, CDR2 SVAAGI. V lost 3 bases and J 0 bases, leaving 9 bases between the germline ends. In DNA, the CDR3 is TGTGCCAGCAGTTACAGTGGGGCCTCTGGGGCCAACGTCCTGACTTTC. The encoded protein is CASSYSGASGANVLTF.

This sequence joins TRBV5-6 and TRBJ2-7; 11 bases align to TRBD2. V lost 0 bases to trimming and J lost 2 bases; unmatched junction nucleotides: 7. The CDR3 runs to 17 residues. Germline V CDR1 and CDR2: SGHDT, YYEEEE. CDR3 amino acids: CASSLEALAGGTYEQYF. DNA of the CDR3: TGTGCCAGCAGCTTGGAGGCCCTAGCGGGAGGCACCTACGAGCAGTACTTC.

This chain joins TRBV6-1 and TRBJ2-7; 8 bases line up with TRBD2. This CDR3 has 14 amino acids. The germline CDR1 and CDR2 sequences are MNHNS and SASEGT. The V gene end was trimmed by 8 bases and the J gene end by 3 bases; junction bases not matched to a gene: 9. CDR3 in amino acids: CASRGTSGRYEQYF. In DNA, the CDR3 is TGTGCCAGCCGCGGAACTAGCGGCCGCTACGAGCAGTACTTC.

This clonotype was recorded many times. The chain couples TRBV5-1 to TRBJ1-1; 8 nucleotides align to TRBD1. Losses at the gene ends were 4 bases for V and 0 bases for J; bases not matched to a gene: 5. The V gene's germline CDR1 is SGHRS and CDR2 YFSETQ. This CDR3 has 15 amino acids. CDR3 in amino acids: CASSTGQALNTEAFF. The CDR3 DNA reads TGCGCCAGCAGCACGGGACAGGCGTTGAACACTGAAGCTTTCTTT.

The genes are TRBV18 and TRBJ2-1; 11 bases align to TRBD2. CDR1 KGHSH and CDR2 LQKENI come from the germline V gene. Losses at the gene ends were 8 bases for V and 8 bases for J; bases not matched to a gene: 11. This CDR3 comprises 15 residues. The CDR3 DNA follows: TGTGCCAGCATGGTACTAGCGGGAGAGGTCGATGAGCAGTTCTTC. Translated, it gives CASMVLAGEVDEQFF.

The chain has TRBV2 and TRBJ2-1, with 9 bases matching TRBD2. The CDR3 sequence is 13 residues long. With 11 bases clipped from V and 6 bases from J, the junction kept 8 bases outside the gene matches. CDR1 is SNHLY, CDR2 FYNNEI, per germline. DNA of the CDR3: TGTGCCTATCCCGGGACTAGCCCCAATGAGCAGTTCTTC. It is translated as CAYPGTSPNEQFF.

This clonotype was seen many times. V usage is TRBV6-1 and J usage is TRBJ1-2, with 8 bases identical to TRBD1. Per germline, CDR1 MNHNS and CDR2 SASEGT. V trimming: 7 bases; J trimming: 7 bases; junction bases outside the gene matches: 17. The CDR3 covers 16 residues. The DNA for the CDR3 is TGTGCCAGCACCATACTAACCGGGACAGGCGGGAGTGGCTACACCTTC. Translation: CASTILTGTGGSGYTF.

In its sample, this clonotype was seen once. The chain has TRBV7-9 and TRBJ2-7; D tentatively reads TRBD1 or TRBD2 (5 bases each). CDR3 length: 18 residues. Germline V gene sequence: CDR1 SEHNR, CDR2 FQNEAQ (reference sequence). V lost 2 bases to trimming and J lost 1 base, with 21 bases between them. In nucleotides, the CDR3 is TGTGCCAGCAGCTTATCCCTTGAGGGGCAGGGTCCTTCCTACGAGCAGTACTTC. Its translation is CASSLSLEGQGPSYEQYF.

J is TRBJ2-7 and V is TRBV3-1, with D perhaps matching TRBD1 (6 bases). Germline assignment: CDR1 LGHDT and CDR2 YNNKEL (reference sequence). Trimming removed 1 base from V and 1 base from J, with 8 bases in between. This CDR3 region has 14 residues. Written as DNA, the CDR3 is TGTGCCAGCAGCCAAGGGGACACTTCCTACGAGCAGTACTTC. It specifies CASSQGDTSYEQYF.

This clonotype has ten or more counts. The chain has TRBV28 and TRBJ2-5, with 9 bases identical to TRBD1. This CDR3 is 17 amino acids long. The germline V gene has CDR1 MDHEN and CDR2 SYDVKM. Trimming removed 3 bases from V and 0 bases from J; junction bases left unmatched: 8. The CDR3 spells CASSFRGTGIDQETQYF. The CDR3 DNA is TGTGCCAGCAGTTTCCGGGGGACAGGGATCGACCAAGAGACCCAGTACTTC.

The chain joins TRBV5-6 to TRBJ1-2, with 10 bases fitting TRBD1. Per germline, CDR1 SGHDT and CDR2 YYEEEE. The CDR3 has 12 amino acids. The V gene end was trimmed by 4 bases and the J gene end by 7 bases; junction bases not matched to a gene: 1. CDR3 loop: CASSRTGGGYTF. In DNA, the CDR3 is TGTGCCAGCAGCAGGACAGGGGGTGGCTACACCTTC. The full variable domain, with the rest looked up from reference TRBV5-6 and TRBJ1-2, is DAGVTQSPTHLIKTRGQQVTLRCSPKSGHDTVSWYQQALGQGPQFIFQYYEEEERQRGNFPDRFSGHQFPNYSSELNVNALLLGDSALYLCASSRTGGGYTFGSGTRLTVV.

This clonotype was seen more than once but under ten times. The chain is built from TRBV7-9 and TRBJ1-5, with D unclear. V lost 6 bases to trimming and J lost 0 bases, with 12 bases between them. Germline V gives CDR1 SEHNR, CDR2 FQNEAQ (reference sequence). This CDR3 has 15 amino acids. CDR3 residues: CASSSTDLSNQPQHF. The DNA of the CDR3 is TGTGCCAGCAGTTCGACGGATCTTAGCAATCAGCCCCAGCATTTT.

The chain combines TRBV5-6 with TRBJ2-5; no clear D. The V and J ends lost 0 bases and 1 base respectively, with 19 bases between them. Germline V lookup: CDR1 SGHDT, CDR2 YYEEEE. The CDR3 runs 18 residues. The CDR3 DNA is TGTGCCAGCAGCTTGGCCTACGGAAATGCAGGAGTCCAAGAGACCCAGTACTTC. Its protein product is CASSLAYGNAGVQETQYF.

This clonotype was seen repeatedly, ten times or more. V usage is TRBV2 and J usage is TRBJ2-7; D is undetermined. V shed 6 bases and J shed 6 bases, with 15 bases lying between them. The germline V gene encodes CDR1 SNHLY and CDR2 FYNNEI. The CDR3 loop spans 13 amino acids. CDR3 in amino acids: CASSAQGMAEQYF. DNA of the CDR3: TGTGCCAGCAGCGCCCAAGGTATGGCCGAGCAGTACTTC.